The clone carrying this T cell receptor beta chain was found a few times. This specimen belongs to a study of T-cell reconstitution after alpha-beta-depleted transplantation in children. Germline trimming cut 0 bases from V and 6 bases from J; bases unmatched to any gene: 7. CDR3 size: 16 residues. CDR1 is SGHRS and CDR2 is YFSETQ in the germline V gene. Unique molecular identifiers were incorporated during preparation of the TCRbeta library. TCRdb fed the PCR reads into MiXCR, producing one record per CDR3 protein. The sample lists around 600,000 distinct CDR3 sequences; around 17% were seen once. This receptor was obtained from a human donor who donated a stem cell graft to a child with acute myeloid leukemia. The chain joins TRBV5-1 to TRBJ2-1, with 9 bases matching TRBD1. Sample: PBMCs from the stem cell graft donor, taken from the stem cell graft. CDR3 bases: TGCGCCAGCAGCTTGGCTTCGGGGACAGGGCTCAATGAGCAGTTCTTC. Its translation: CASSLASGTGLNEQFF. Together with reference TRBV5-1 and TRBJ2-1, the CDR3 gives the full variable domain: KAGVTQTPRYLIKTRGQQVTLSCSPISGHRSVSWYQQTPGQGLQFLFEYFSETQRNKGNFPGRFSGRQFSNSRSEMNVSTLELGDSALYLCASSLASGTGLNEQFFGPGTRLTVL.